This TCR beta chain is from a study of glioma-infiltrating T cells. Whole-study results and caveats: Tissue-blood divergence was below expectation in non-neoplastic patients, above in gliomas.

About this clonotype itself: Its antigen is undetermined.

TCR alpha and beta CDR3 regions were amplified from RNA using iRepertoire nested multiplex PCR. TCRdb ran MiXCR on the multiplex PCR reads and lists one entry per CDR3 protein. The data hold approximately 190,000 distinct CDR3 sequences, with 30% to 40% observed a single time. The CDR3 covers 10 residues. CDR1 SQVTM and CDR2 ANQGSEA come from the germline V gene. The V and J ends lost 5 bases and 8 bases respectively, with 9 bases between them. The rearrangement uses TRBV29-1 and TRBJ1-1; D is ambiguous. The clonotype originates from a human donor with low-grade glioma or glioblastoma, undergoing nonglioma brain surgery, or in good health (not recorded which). Sequencing used glioma tissue, nonneoplastic brain tissue, or PBMCs (not recorded which). CDR3 coding DNA: TGCAGCGTTCCGGGCCCCGAAGCTTTCTTT. Translating gives CSVPGPEAFF.